This T cell receptor beta chain was identified in a study of cytomegalovirus exposure and HLA in healthy donors. Study observations and caveats: A later look showed TCR association rates differing by HLA locus, highest for DRB1 and lowest for HLA-C.

This clone was picked up one time. Its antigen is not known. The CDR3 extends over 14 amino acids. V gave up 5 bases and J gave up 2 bases; unmatched junction bases: 4. The germline V gene encodes CDR1 MNHNS and CDR2 SASEGT. PCR involved 60 Vbeta and 13 Jbeta primers. Repertoires were generated with immunoSEQ multiplex PCR, while TCRdb's copy carries only in-frame clones and drops some. Seen here are around 100,000 clones, 78% observed once, and the top ten hold approximately 4%. Specimen: PBMCs. The chain links TRBV6-1 to TRBJ2-5; 8 bases are a match to TRBD2. This TCR derives from a woman between 40 and 50 years old in good health and CMV-seropositive. CDR3: CASSPGTSQETQYF. DNA of the CDR3: TGTGCCAGCAGTCCTGGGACTAGTCAAGAGACCCAGTACTTC.